These 19 T cell receptor beta chains originate from one sample sequenced in a study of blood T cell repertoires in COVID-19. The table came from immunoSEQ multiplex PCR; TCRdb's copy has only in-frame clones and leaves some out. The sample contains hundreds of thousands of clones, approximately 85% of which appear only once. The material sequenced was peripheral blood. The receptors stem from a human donor in a cohort sampled during active COVID-19.

This clone is a singleton in its sample. The chain employs TRBV6-5 and TRBJ1-2, with TRBD1 matching over 9 bases. The germline V gene encodes CDR1 MNHEY and CDR2 SVGAGI. J was trimmed by 6 bases and V by 5 bases; bases with no gene match: 4. The CDR3 spans 13 residues. CDR3 coding DNA: TGTGCCAGCAGTACAGGGGGCGGTCATGGCTACACCTTC. This translates into CASSTGGGHGYTF.

The table lists this clone with a few counts. The chain links TRBV19 to TRBJ1-5, with no clear D. Trimming left V 3 bases short and J 5 bases short, with 8 bases between. There are 13 residues in the CDR3. Germline lookup yields CDR1 LNHDA and CDR2 SQIVND (reference sequence). As DNA, the CDR3 is TGTGCCAGTAGTATGGACTCTTATCAGCCCCAGCATTTT. Translating it yields CASSMDSYQPQHF.

V is TRBV12-3 or TRBV12-4 and J is TRBJ2-3; 7 bases match TRBD2. V shed 6 bases, J shed 4 bases, and the junction held 4 bases outside the gene matches. The CDR3 consists of 13 residues. The CDR3 nucleotides are TGTGCCAGCAGCGCAACTAGCGCAGATACGCAGTATTTT. Translation: CASSATSADTQYF.

The chain uses TRBV5-1 and TRBJ1-6; weak D call: TRBD1 (5 bases). The CDR3 runs 16 residues. V shed 0 bases and J shed 8 bases, with 15 bases lying between them. Germline assignment: CDR1 SGHRS and CDR2 YFSETQ. In nucleotides, the CDR3 is TGCGCCAGCAGCTTGGTTATGGGGGGAACTCATTCACCCCTCCACTTT. Its translation is CASSLVMGGTHSPLHF.

The CDR3 region is CASSLSTPDRPRRETQYF. CDR3 DNA sequence: TGCGCCAGCAGCTTGAGTACTCCGGACCGCCCGAGGAGGGAGACCCAGTACTTC. V and J are TRBV5-1 and TRBJ2-5; possible D gene TRBD2, 5 bases. This CDR3 spans 18 amino acids. Per the germline V gene, CDR1 is SGHRS and CDR2 is YFSETQ. V lost 1 base and J 5 bases, leaving 24 bases between the germline ends. Complete variable domain (other parts from reference TRBV5-1 and TRBJ2-5): KAGVTQTPRYLIKTRGQQVTLSCSPISGHRSVSWYQQTPGQGLQFLFEYFSETQRNKGNFPGRFSGRQFSNSRSEMNVSTLELGDSALYLCASSLSTPDRPRRETQYFGPGTRLLVL.

As for this clone: Additional DNA sequences in this sample encode the identical CDR3. The gene calls are TRBV29-1 and TRBJ2-1, with 7 bases that match TRBD1. The germline gives CDR1 SQVTM, CDR2 ANQGSEA. The CDR3 spans 13 residues. The V and J ends lost 5 bases and 2 bases, in that order; junction bases with no gene match: 3. This CDR3 is CSVLQGTYNEQFF. Written as DNA, the CDR3 is TGCAGCGTTCTACAGGGGACCTACAATGAGCAGTTCTTC.

This chain uses TRBV4-2 with TRBJ1-4, with 8 bases matching TRBD1. The germline V gene encodes CDR1 LGHNA and CDR2 YNFKEQ. There are 14 residues in the CDR3. With 5 bases clipped from V and 6 bases from J, the junction kept 5 bases outside the gene matches. CDR3 DNA: TGTGCCAGCAGCTCCGACAGGGGACATGAAAAACTGTTTTTT. Protein product: CASSSDRGHEKLFF.

CDR3 coding DNA: TGCGCCAGCAGCCAAGAGGGCGGGGGGCTCGGAGATACGCAGTATTTT. The encoded protein is CASSQEGGGLGDTQYF. This rearrangement joins TRBV4-1 to TRBJ2-3, with 8 bases that match TRBD2. The J segment lost 5 bases and the V segment lost 0 bases, leaving 7 bases of the junction unmatched. The CDR3 is 16 residues long. Germline CDR1 and CDR2: MGHRA and YSYEKL.

The gene calls are TRBV5-1 and TRBJ2-3; the D is unclear. CDR3 size: 12 residues. The V gene lost 4 bases and the J gene lost 2 bases, with 5 bases spanning the gap. Germline V CDR1 and CDR2: SGHRS, YFSETQ. CDR3 in DNA: TGCGCCAGCAGCCCTACCACAGATACGCAGTATTTT. It yields the protein CASSPTTDTQYF.

The genes are TRBV4-1 and TRBJ1-1; possible D gene TRBD1, 5 bases. Trimming pared 0 bases from V and 8 bases from J, leaving 10 bases between. In germline, CDR1 is MGHRA, CDR2 YSYEKL. This CDR3 contains 13 residues. The CDR3 DNA follows: TGCGCCAGCAGCCAAGATCGCGCAGGGGAAGCTTTCTTT. Translating it yields CASSQDRAGEAFF.

In its sample, this clone was seen once. The gene calls are TRBV2 and TRBJ2-3; 8 positions match TRBD2. V was pared by 5 bases and J by 0 bases, with 10 bases of the junction left unmatched. Germline V gene data show CDR1 as SNHLY and CDR2 as FYNNEI. The CDR3 runs 17 residues. CDR3: CASSRSSGLASTDTQYF. As DNA, the CDR3 is TGTGCCAGCAGTAGATCTAGCGGGTTAGCTAGCACAGATACGCAGTATTTT.

The rearrangement links TRBV4-1 to TRBJ1-4, with 9 bases identical to TRBD1. Germline V gene lookup returns CDR1 MGHRA and CDR2 YSYEKL. The CDR3 totals 16 residues. V was pared by 5 bases and J by 8 bases, with 12 bases of the junction left unmatched. The CDR3 DNA follows: TGCGCCAGCAGCTCCCAACTCACAGGGGGCTCCGAAAAACTGTTTTTT. It yields the protein CASSSQLTGGSEKLFF.

This sequence joins TRBV2 and TRBJ2-7; 13 bases agree with TRBD2. The CDR3 has 14 amino acids. Germline assignment: CDR1 SNHLY and CDR2 FYNNEI. The V segment lost 6 bases and the J segment 4 bases; nucleotides outside the gene matches: 3. DNA of the CDR3: TGTGCCAGCAGACCGACTAGCGGGGGGTACGAGCAGTACTTC. This codes for CASRPTSGGYEQYF.

The rearrangement uses TRBV5-1 and TRBJ1-6, with 9 bases identical to TRBD1. This CDR3 contains 15 residues. With V trimmed by 4 bases and J by 7 bases, 6 bases remained unmatched. Looked up from germline, CDR1 is SGHRS and CDR2 is YFSETQ. The CDR3 DNA is TGCGCCAGCAGCACTCCGGGACAGGGCAATTCACCCCTCCACTTT. Residues: CASSTPGQGNSPLHF.

This chain links TRBV12-5 with TRBJ1-2, with D unclear. The CDR3 totals 12 residues. The ends were cut back, 2 bases at V and 8 bases at J, with 9 bases in the middle. Per germline, CDR1 LGHNT and CDR2 FRNRAP. The CDR3 coding sequence is TGTGCTAGTGGTTTGCCACCAAGCGGCTACACCTTC. This gives the protein CASGLPPSGYTF.

The chain combines TRBV18 with TRBJ2-7; TRBD2 is a possible D gene (6 bases). Germline V CDR1 and CDR2: KGHSH, LQKENI. CDR3 size: 16 residues. Trimming pared 5 bases from V and 2 bases from J, leaving 19 bases between. The CDR3 spells CASSASSGLGPYEQYF. The DNA of the CDR3 is TGTGCCAGCTCAGCTAGCAGCGGGCTTGGTCCCTACGAGCAGTACTTC.

The rearrangement uses TRBV30 and TRBJ1-6, with 7 bases aligning to TRBD1. The CDR3 length is 18 residues. The V gene end was trimmed by 0 bases and the J gene end by 2 bases; junction bases not matched to a gene: 10. CDR1 GTSNPN and CDR2 SVGIG come from the germline V gene (reference sequence). CDR3 amino acids: CAWSVGFRGPTYNSPLHF. The CDR3 nucleotides are TGTGCCTGGAGTGTAGGGTTTAGGGGGCCGACCTATAATTCACCCCTCCACTTT. Full variable domain (remainder filled in from reference TRBV30 and TRBJ1-6): SQTIHQWPATLVQPVGSPLSLECTVEGTSNPNLYWYRQAAGRGLQLLFYSVGIGQISSEVPQNLSASRPQDRQFILSSKKLLLSDSGFYLCAWSVGFRGPTYNSPLHFGNGTRLTVT.

This clone has just a few counts. The chain carries TRBV2 and TRBJ1-2; 8 bases map to TRBD1. The V and J ends lost 7 bases and 4 bases, in that order; junction bases with no gene match: 2. The CDR3 spans 12 residues. Germline CDR1 reads SNHLY; CDR2 reads FYNNEI. The CDR3 bases are TGTGCCAGCACGGACAGGGCCTATGGCTACACCTTC. Translation: CASTDRAYGYTF.

The chain is built from TRBV7-2 and TRBJ2-3, with 11 nucleotides matching TRBD2. Looked up from germline, CDR1 is SGHTA and CDR2 is FQGNSA. This CDR3 has 17 residues. V trimming: 5 bases; J trimming: 1 base; junction bases outside the gene matches: 8. CDR3 sequence: CASSKTSGGFGTDTQYF. The CDR3 DNA reads as TGTGCCAGCAGCAAAACTAGCGGGGGCTTCGGCACAGATACGCAGTATTTT.